This TCR beta chain was obtained from a study of T cells in Graves' hyperthyroidism and ophthalmopathy. Study information: Initial diagnosis, before any treatment, was when peripheral blood was collected.

Trimming removed 3 bases from V and 2 bases from J; junction bases left unmatched: 7. Germline-derived CDR1 and CDR2 are SGDLS and YYNGEE. This CDR3 has 15 residues. Individuals with ophthalmopathy presented a Clinical Activity Score of at least 3, a NOSPECS grade of at least 4 and a duration under 3 months. The investigators amplified TCR beta CDR3 regions from RNA transcripts. First-round RT-PCR targeting the TCR CDR3 was performed with the HTBI primer set. In TCRdb, the multiplex PCR reads were re-called with MiXCR into one record per CDR3 protein. The data show 410,000 or so distinct CDR3 sequences, with roughly 14% seen just once and less than 15% held by the top ten.

What was sequenced was blood. This TCR derives from a man in his late teens or twenties with Graves' ophthalmopathy. The chain combines TRBV9 with TRBJ2-5; 7 bases map to TRBD2. The CDR3 reads CASSGGGGLQETQYF. CDR3 nucleotides: TGTGCCAGCAGCGGGGGGGGAGGGCTGCAAGAGACCCAGTACTTC.